This T cell receptor beta chain was observed in a study of monozygotic twins with inflammatory bowel disease. Molecular identifiers with 6-nucleotide sample barcodes were added during cDNA synthesis via template switching. Researchers put TCRalpha and TCRbeta cDNA through two nested PCRs lasting approximately 16 and 9 cycles. Reanalyzing the 5' RACE reads, TCRdb keeps one entry per CDR3 protein, without DNA. The sample table sets out 400,000 or so distinct CDR3 sequences. As for this clonotype: Its antigen is unknown.

In germline, CDR1 is PRHDT, CDR2 FYEKMQ (reference sequence). The CDR3 is 16 residues long. Study-wide results and caveats: Clonotype sharing was lower in IBD patients than healthy twins, most markedly with disease activity.

The sample was blood. The receptor comes from a human donor with ulcerative colitis or Crohn's disease, or a healthy co-twin of an affected twin (not recorded which). V gene TRBV13 combines with J gene TRBJ1-1; TCRdb's D call, TRBD1, is unchecked because there is no DNA. This chain's CDR3 is CASSLRDRGLNTEAFF.